This T cell receptor beta chain was obtained from a study of OX40 agonist ivuxolimab in advanced cancers. At the level of the study: Mean age 60 years, range about 20 to 85; around 80% male.

V was shortened by 1 base and J by 3 bases, with 16 bases between the two germline ends. CDR1 LNHDA and CDR2 SQIVND come from the germline V gene (reference sequence). CDR3 length equals 16 residues. Produced via immunoSEQ multiplex PCR; TCRdb's table is partial and in-frame only. This table has 12,000 to 15,000 clones, about 90% appearing once. The sequences come from CD4+ or CD8+ T cells sorted from blood, collected in a trial of the OX40 agonist ivuxolimab. This receptor was obtained from an adult with an advanced solid tumor such as melanoma, head and neck, liver or kidney cancer. This chain joins TRBV19 and TRBJ2-7; tentative D call: TRBD1 (6 bases). The CDR3 region is CASSIVLGQGSYEQYF. The DNA of the CDR3 is TGTGCCAGTAGTATAGTGTTGGGGCAGGGGAGCTACGAGCAGTACTTC.